The 9 T cell receptor beta chains in this list originate from one sample, sequenced in a study of technical replicates of blood from several donors. Method: immunoSEQ multiplex PCR; TCRdb's copy keeps in-frame clones and lacks some. The sample yields 100,000 or so clones, 90% to 96% seen once. The sample taken for sequencing was T cells isolated from PBMCs. These receptors were obtained from a human donor in good health.

The gene calls are TRBV5-5 and TRBJ1-1, with no clear D. CDR3 length: 14 residues. The V and J ends lost 1 base and 5 bases respectively, with 12 bases between them. CDR1 SGHKS and CDR2 YYEKEE come from the germline V gene (reference sequence). The CDR3, as DNA: TGTGCCAGCAGCTTGAATCAGCGCTTAACTGAAGCTTTCTTT. Its translation is CASSLNQRLTEAFF.

The chain links TRBV6-5 to TRBJ1-4; possible D gene TRBD1, 5 bases. Germline V gene data show CDR1 as MNHEY and CDR2 as SVGAGI. CDR3 length: 15 amino acids. V was pared by 6 bases and J by 2 bases, with 13 bases between. CDR3: CASSHGHGTNEKLFF. The CDR3 DNA reads TGTGCCAGCAGCCATGGACATGGTACTAATGAAAAACTGTTTTTT.

V is TRBV7-2 and J is TRBJ2-2; D not certain. Germline CDR1 is SGHTA and CDR2 is FQGNSA. V was trimmed by 7 bases and J by 1 base, leaving 10 bases between them. This CDR3 region has 14 residues. CDR3 residues: CASIQILNTGELFF. The DNA for the CDR3 is TGTGCCAGCATACAGATACTGAACACCGGGGAGCTGTTTTTT.

This clone was counted once. The chain recombines TRBV27 with TRBJ1-3; the match to TRBD1 covers 10 bases. Trimming removed 6 bases from V and 4 bases from J; junction bases left unmatched: 6. CDR3 length: 15 residues. Germline loops: CDR1 MNHEY, CDR2 SMNVEV (reference sequence). DNA for the CDR3: TGTGCCAGCAGCCCGACAGGGGGCGCCGGAAACACCATATATTTT. Its protein is CASSPTGGAGNTIYF.

This rearrangement joins TRBV7-2 to TRBJ2-3; D uncertain. The germline gives CDR1 SGHTA, CDR2 FQGNSA. The CDR3 runs to 14 residues. The V gene lost 7 bases and the J gene lost 3 bases, with 14 bases spanning the gap. DNA for the CDR3: TGTGCCAGCACTTTCAACTTCCGGACAGATACGCAGTATTTT. Its protein product is CASTFNFRTDTQYF.

This rearrangement joins TRBV2 to TRBJ2-3, with D possibly being TRBD2 (7 bases). Germline V gene lookup returns CDR1 SNHLY and CDR2 FYNNEI. There are 19 residues in the CDR3. The germline V and J ends were trimmed by 6 bases and 2 bases, with 27 bases remaining between them. In DNA, the CDR3 is TGTGCCAGCAGGATTTCTCGAGGGAGGGGGGGACGAGACACAGATACGCAGTATTTT. It is translated as CASRISRGRGGRDTDTQYF. Full variable domain (outside the CDR3, taken from reference TRBV2 and TRBJ2-3): EPEVTQTPSHQVTQMGQEVILRCVPISNHLYFYWYRQILGQKVEFLVSFYNNEISEKSEIFDDQFSVERPDGSNFTLKIRSTKLEDSAMYFCASRISRGRGGRDTDTQYFGPGTRLTVL.

The chain employs TRBV28 and TRBJ2-1, with 11 bases matching TRBD2. This CDR3 is built from 15 residues. J gave up 9 bases and V 5 bases, and 9 bases lay outside the gene matches. Germline assignment: CDR1 MDHEN and CDR2 SYDVKM. CDR3 in DNA: TGTGCCAGCAGTAAAGTAGCGGGAGGGCCCTCTGAGCAGTTCTTC. Translated: CASSKVAGGPSEQFF.

The V call is TRBV7-2, the J call TRBJ2-7; D might be TRBD2 (5 bases). The germline V gene has CDR1 SGHTA and CDR2 FQGNSA. This CDR3 is 14 amino acids long. Between the trimmed V and J ends, which lost 5 bases and 6 bases, there was a span of 17 bases. For the CDR3, the DNA is TGTGCCAGCAGCCCCCGGGCCCTGAGCGGCGAGCAGTACTTC. This translates into CASSPRALSGEQYF.

The J gene is TRBJ1-4, the V gene TRBV30; tentative D call: TRBD1 (6 bases). Germline V gives CDR1 GTSNPN, CDR2 SVGIG (reference sequence). V was cut by 4 bases and J by 5 bases, with 11 bases left in between. The CDR3 has 13 residues. CDR3 loop: CAWNREGNEKLFF. CDR3 DNA sequence: TGTGCCTGGAACAGGGAGGGGAATGAAAAACTGTTTTTT.